The 11 T cell receptor beta chains presented below share a single source sample, sequenced in a study of molecular identifiers for immune sequencing clone quantification. TCRdb reanalysed the PCR reads using MiXCR and keeps one entry per CDR3 protein. The table includes some 650,000 distinct CDR3 sequences, 20% detected once. Sequenced: naive CD8+ T cells from blood, with Jurkat cell RNA spiked in. Subset reported: FACS-sorted CD8+CD4-CCR7+CD45RA+ naive T cells. These receptors all come from a human donor in good health. Some libraries in this study had Jurkat cell RNA spiked in.

Details on this clonotype: It may be a read error: a sequence one base away is much more abundant. This sequence joins TRBV4-3 and TRBJ2-2, with D possibly TRBD2 on 5 matching bases. Trimming left V 5 bases short and J 4 bases short, with 14 bases between. CDR3 length: 15 residues. The germline V gene has CDR1 LGHNA and CDR2 YSLEER. The CDR3 loop reads CASSLAGRTTGELFF. The CDR3 bases are TGCGCCAGCAGCTTGGCGGGTCGCACCACCGGGGAGCTGTTTTTT.

This clonotype has at least ten counts. The CDR3 bases are TGTGCCAGCAGTTGGACGGGACTAGCGGGGGGCCGGACAGATACGCAGTATTTT. Translated, it gives CASSWTGLAGGRTDTQYF. This rearrangement joins TRBV6-2 or TRBV6-3 to TRBJ2-3; TRBD2 matches 15 bases. The CDR3 sequence is 18 residues long. Germline V gene data show CDR1 as MNHEY and CDR2 as SVGEGT. V was pared by 4 bases and J by 3 bases, with 8 bases of the junction left unmatched.

For this clonotype: This sequence may be a read error, since a much larger clone differs from it by one base. V and J are TRBV20-1 and TRBJ2-7, with D uncertain. The germline CDR1 and CDR2 sequences are DFQATT and SNEGSKA (reference sequence). The CDR3 covers 15 residues. The CDR3 sequence: CSARDLGRVTYGQYF. CDR3 nucleotides: TGCAGTGCTAGAGATCTCGGCCGAGTGACCTACGGGCAGTACTTC.

This clonotype was detected ten times or more. The chain is built from TRBV14 and TRBJ2-7; 7 bases are shared with TRBD1. Germline CDR1 reads SGHDN; CDR2 reads FVKESK. Trimming took 1 base from V and 3 from J; bases not matched to a gene: 6. The CDR3 is made up of 15 amino acids. The DNA for the CDR3 is TGTGCCAGCAGCCAAGGCGACAGGGCCATCTACGAGCAGTACTTC. Encoded protein: CASSQGDRAIYEQYF.

This chain joins TRBV4-3 and TRBJ2-3; D is ambiguous. The CDR3 runs to 16 residues. CDR1 and CDR2 from the germline V gene are LGHNA and YSLEER. Trimming pared 0 bases from V and 6 bases from J, leaving 16 bases between. CDR3 sequence (DNA): TGCGCCAGCAGCCAAGATCGCTTTTCCGCCGGCGATACGCAGTATTTT. Translated, it gives CASSQDRFSAGDTQYF.

Concerning this clonotype: The conserved phenylalanine or tryptophan is not found at the CDR3 terminus, so this likely reflects a read error. The chain recombines TRBV3-1 with TRBJ2-5, with 16 bases that match TRBD2. Germline CDR1 is LGHDT and CDR2 is YNNKEL (reference sequence). After removal of 1 base from V and 5 bases from J, the junction contained 4 bases not matched to a gene. This CDR3 has 17 amino acids. The CDR3 loop is CASSQGGTSGRAETQYY. The CDR3 DNA sequence: TGTGCCAGCAGCCAAGGAGGGACTAGCGGGAGGGCGGAGACCCAGTACTAC.

This clonotype has at least ten counts. The chain links TRBV28 to TRBJ1-5; D is ambiguous. V lost 2 bases and J lost 2, with 10 bases in between. This CDR3 comprises 15 residues. Germline V gene sequence: CDR1 MDHEN, CDR2 SYDVKM. The CDR3, as DNA: TGTGCCAGCAGTTTAAGGCTCCGAGGCAATCAGCCCCAGCATTTT. Its translation: CASSLRLRGNQPQHF.

This clonotype was recorded at least ten times. This CDR3 is CASKQGAGASYEQYF. CDR3 DNA sequence: TGTGCCAGCAAGCAGGGGGCAGGGGCCTCCTACGAGCAGTACTTC. This chain uses TRBV27 with TRBJ2-7, with TRBD1 matching 8 bases. There are 15 residues in the CDR3. J lost 0 bases, V lost 7 bases, and 8 bases had no gene match. Germline CDR1 and CDR2: MNHEY and SMNVEV (reference sequence).

Remarks on this clonotype: Being one base from a much bigger clone, this may be a read error. V gene TRBV29-1 combines with J gene TRBJ2-1, with D tentatively TRBD2 (6 bases). The CDR3 contains 12 residues. CDR1 and CDR2 from the germline V gene are SQVTM and ANQGSEA. The V end lost 7 bases, the J end lost 12 bases, and 19 bases lay between the germline ends. The CDR3 region is CSAGRGTGGQFF. CDR3 sequence (DNA): TGCAGCGCCGGTCGGGGGACCGGTGGGCAGTTCTTC.

This clonotype has a handful of counts. The J gene is TRBJ2-7, the V gene TRBV28; D is unresolved. The germline V gene encodes CDR1 MDHEN and CDR2 SYDVKM. Trimming removed 4 bases at V and 3 bases at J, with 16 bases between. This CDR3 contains 15 residues. The CDR3 loop reads CASSSTPTNLYEQYF. CDR3 nucleotide sequence: TGTGCCAGCAGTTCGACACCAACCAACCTCTACGAGCAGTACTTC.

This clonotype was recorded a few times. This chain uses TRBV27 with TRBJ2-5; 8 bases agree with TRBD2. This CDR3 contains 15 residues. J was trimmed by 0 bases and V by 3 bases; bases with no gene match: 3. Per germline, CDR1 MNHEY and CDR2 SMNVEV (reference sequence). CDR3 loop: CASSLRTSHQETQYF. The CDR3 region has the DNA TGTGCCAGCAGTTTGCGGACTAGCCACCAAGAGACCCAGTACTTC.